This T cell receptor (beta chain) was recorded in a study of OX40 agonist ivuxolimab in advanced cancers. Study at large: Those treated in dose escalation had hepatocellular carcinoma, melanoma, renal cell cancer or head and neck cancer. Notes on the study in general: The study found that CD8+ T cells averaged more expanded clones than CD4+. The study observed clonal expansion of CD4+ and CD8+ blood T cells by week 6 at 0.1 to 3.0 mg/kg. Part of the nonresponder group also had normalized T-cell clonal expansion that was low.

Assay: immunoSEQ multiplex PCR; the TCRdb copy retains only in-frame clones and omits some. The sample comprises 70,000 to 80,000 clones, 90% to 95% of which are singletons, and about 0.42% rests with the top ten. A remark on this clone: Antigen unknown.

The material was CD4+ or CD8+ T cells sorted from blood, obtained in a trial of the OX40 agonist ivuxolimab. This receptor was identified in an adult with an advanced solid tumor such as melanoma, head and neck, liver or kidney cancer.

Here the CDR3 DNA reads TGTGCCAGTACTAGGACTAGCGGGACAACCGGGGAGCTGTTTTTT. Amino acid sequence: CASTRTSGTTGELFF. This chain joins TRBV19 and TRBJ2-2; TRBD2 matches at 12 bases. The CDR3 spans 15 residues. Losses at the gene ends were 7 bases for V and 5 bases for J; bases not matched to a gene: 5. From germline, CDR1 is LNHDA and CDR2 SQIVND (reference sequence).